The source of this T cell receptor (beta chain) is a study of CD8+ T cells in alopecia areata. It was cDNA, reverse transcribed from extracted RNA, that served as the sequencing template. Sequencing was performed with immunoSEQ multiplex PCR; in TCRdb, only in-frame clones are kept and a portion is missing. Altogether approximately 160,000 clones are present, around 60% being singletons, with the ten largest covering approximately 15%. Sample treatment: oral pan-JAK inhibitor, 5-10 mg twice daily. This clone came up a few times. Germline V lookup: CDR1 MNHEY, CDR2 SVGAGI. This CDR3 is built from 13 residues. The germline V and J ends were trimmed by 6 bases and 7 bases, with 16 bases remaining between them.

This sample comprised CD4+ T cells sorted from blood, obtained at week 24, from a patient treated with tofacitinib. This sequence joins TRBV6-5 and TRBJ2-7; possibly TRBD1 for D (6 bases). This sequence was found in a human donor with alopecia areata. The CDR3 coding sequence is TGTGCCAGCAGCAAACCAGGGGCGCGGGAGCAGTACTTC. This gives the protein CASSKPGAREQYF.